At least ten counts were recorded for the clone carrying this T cell receptor beta chain. TCRdb used MiXCR to reprocess the PCR reads, holding one entry per CDR3 protein. This repertoire shows under 75,000 distinct CDR3 sequences, 15% to 20% found once; its top ten account for 1.4%. The CDR3 contains 13 residues. Germline CDR1 reads SEHNR; CDR2 reads FQNEAQ (reference sequence). The ends were cut back, 5 bases at V and 5 bases at J, with 13 bases in the middle. These data come from a study of molecular identifiers for immune sequencing clone quantification. Across the whole study: Four portions were sequenced after RNA from approximately 20,000 or 98,000 naive CD8 cells was split five ways in replicates.

The chain couples TRBV7-9 to TRBJ2-7; unclear D gene. The clonotype was recovered from a human donor in good health. Some libraries in this study had Jurkat cell RNA spiked in. The sequencing sample was made of naive CD8+ T cells from blood, with Jurkat cell RNA spiked in. Subset specified: FACS-sorted CD8+CD4-CCR7+CD45RA+ naive T cells. CDR3 residues: CASSPKAFHEQYF. The CDR3 DNA reads TGTGCCAGCAGCCCGAAAGCCTTCCACGAGCAGTACTTC.